This record covers a single T cell receptor beta chain. Its antigen is unidentified. Germline CDR1 is DFQATT and CDR2 is SNEGSKA (reference sequence). V shed 6 bases and J shed 7 bases, with 15 bases lying between them. The CDR3 contains 12 residues. The data originate from a study of T cells after yellow fever vaccination. Study-wide results and caveats: Clones from primary vaccination mostly reappeared after the booster (roughly 97% CD4, around 90% CD8).

Universal primer sites and UMIs were introduced during 5'RACE template-switching synthesis of TCR cDNA. Each CDR3 protein gets one entry after TCRdb re-called the 5' RACE reads with MiXCR. The table includes roughly 140,000 distinct CDR3 sequences, around 7.7% detected once. The chain uses TRBV20-1 and TRBJ1-2; D not certain. This TCR came from a man aged 25 to 45 who received the YFV17D yellow fever vaccine. The sample was CD4+ T cells sorted from PBMCs, taken 5 days after the yellow fever booster vaccination. The CDR3 loop is CSAPAGFGGYTF. The CDR3 bases are TGCAGTGCCCCGGCGGGGTTTGGTGGCTACACCTTC.